These 31 T cell receptor beta chains were all obtained from the same sample, sequenced in a study of beta chain features in type 1 diabetes (dated by TCRdb to 2017 to 2018). Library preparation employed the immunoSEQ multiplex PCR assay. The High Capacity cDNA Reverse Transcription Kit was used to reverse transcribe all of the isolated RNA, meaning that expressed TCRB transcripts were what got sequenced. This immuneACCESS table, as held by TCRdb, lists in-frame sequences with V and J called but not all clones. Of the missing ones, under half trace to an unresolved V gene in checked studies; the others have no known cause. This sample has 300,000 to 400,000 clones in its table, and approximately 11% of those were observed once. The ten largest clones represent around 0.015% of the sample. The sample consisted of naive CD4+ T cells from blood. The sample's cell subset or site label is to be understood as: true naive CD4+ T cells. The receptors were sampled from a woman aged 30 to 39 in good health.

This clone appeared a few times. The chain employs TRBV7-2 and TRBJ2-3; 13 nucleotides align to TRBD2. Losses at the gene ends were 5 bases for V and 4 bases for J; bases not matched to a gene: 6. Per germline, CDR1 SGHTA and CDR2 FQGNSA. The CDR3 length is 16 residues. The CDR3 sequence: CASSPRTSGRADTQYF. The CDR3 DNA follows: TGTGCCAGCAGCCCTCGGACTAGCGGGAGAGCAGATACGCAGTATTTT.

This clone was recorded a few times. The rearrangement joins TRBV28 to TRBJ2-3; D is unresolved. Germline V gene data show CDR1 as MDHEN and CDR2 as SYDVKM. V lost 5 bases and J lost 9, with 15 bases in between. This CDR3 has 13 amino acids. CDR3 bases: TGTGCCAGCAGTGTACAGTTGATAGGCACGCAGTATTTT. Amino acids: CASSVQLIGTQYF.

The rearrangement uses TRBV27 and TRBJ1-2, with D perhaps matching TRBD1 (6 bases). Germline lookup yields CDR1 MNHEY and CDR2 SMNVEV (reference sequence). The CDR3 is 18 residues long. V was shortened by 2 bases and J by 6 bases, with 25 bases between the two germline ends. This CDR3 reads CASSLASSRDNRLNGYTF. The CDR3 DNA reads as TGTGCCAGCAGTTTAGCTTCTTCCCGGGACAACAGGTTGAATGGCTACACCTTC.

The chain has TRBV18 and TRBJ2-3; 12 bases fit TRBD2. This CDR3 region has 15 residues. The V and J ends lost 3 bases and 5 bases, in that order; junction bases with no gene match: 3. Germline CDR1 KGHSH, CDR2 LQKENI. CDR3 nucleotide sequence: TGTGCCAGCTCACCCCCGGGACTAGCGGGAGATACGCAGTATTTT. It specifies CASSPPGLAGDTQYF.

This clone was seen a handful of times. The chain couples TRBV5-6 to TRBJ2-1; 12 bases are shared with TRBD2. After removal of 4 bases from V and 8 bases from J, the junction contained 7 bases not matched to a gene. This CDR3 comprises 15 residues. Germline V gives CDR1 SGHDT, CDR2 YYEEEE. The CDR3 DNA follows: TGTGCCAGCAGCCTGGGACTAGCGGGTGGGTATGAGCAGTTCTTC. This codes for CASSLGLAGGYEQFF.

Only a few counts were recorded for this clone. The chain has TRBV11-2 and TRBJ2-2, with 8 bases matching TRBD1. The CDR3 has 17 residues. Germline V gives CDR1 SGHAT, CDR2 FQNNGV. Trimming cost V 3 bases and J 3 bases; bases outside gene matches: 9. Here the CDR3 reads CASSLVLQGVYTGELFF. CDR3 bases: TGTGCCAGCAGCTTGGTCCTACAGGGGGTGTACACCGGGGAGCTGTTTTTT.

J is TRBJ2-1 and V is TRBV7-2; D is perhaps TRBD2 (5 bases). Between the trimmed V and J ends, which lost 4 bases and 9 bases, there was a span of 22 bases. The CDR3 spans 16 residues. Germline V gene sequence: CDR1 SGHTA, CDR2 FQGNSA. CDR3 DNA sequence: TGTGCCAGCAGCTGGGTGGGCGTGGAGGCGGGCCGTGAGCAGTTCTTC. Translation gives CASSWVGVEAGREQFF.

The gene calls are TRBV28 and TRBJ2-1, with D unclear. The V gene's germline CDR1 is MDHEN and CDR2 SYDVKM. V was trimmed by 9 bases and J by 2 bases, leaving 14 bases between them. The CDR3 is made up of 14 amino acids. CDR3 coding DNA: TGTGCCAGTGTTTCGGGTGGAACCTACAATGAGCAGTTCTTC. Translated: CASVSGGTYNEQFF.

Turning to this clone: The sample has other DNA sequences that encode this CDR3 too. V gene TRBV18 combines with J gene TRBJ2-3; D call uncertain. Germline V CDR1 and CDR2: KGHSH, LQKENI. The V end lost 3 bases, the J end lost 6 bases, and 7 bases lay between the germline ends. There are 12 residues in the CDR3. CDR3 loop: CASSPETDTQYF. CDR3 nucleotide sequence: TGTGCCAGCTCACCGGAGACTGATACGCAGTATTTT.

This rearrangement joins TRBV4-2 to TRBJ2-1; 9 bases align to TRBD2. V was pared by 4 bases and J by 7 bases, with 17 bases of the junction left unmatched. Germline assignment: CDR1 LGHNA and CDR2 YNFKEQ. CDR3 size: 18 residues. The CDR3 sequence: CASSLRGEVAGVSNEQFF. DNA of the CDR3: TGTGCCAGCAGCCTCCGGGGGGAGGTAGCGGGAGTTTCGAATGAGCAGTTCTTC.

This clone has a handful of counts. The chain combines TRBV19 with TRBJ1-1, with TRBD1 matching over 9 bases. The CDR3 totals 12 residues. From germline, CDR1 is LNHDA and CDR2 SQIVND (reference sequence). V lost 5 bases, J lost 10 bases, and 5 bases stayed unmatched. CDR3 coding DNA: TGTGCCAGTAGTGTACAGGGGGCATCAGCTTTCTTT. Amino acid sequence: CASSVQGASAFF.

In its sample, this clone was seen a few times. This chain joins TRBV13 and TRBJ1-4; D gene unclear. Germline-derived CDR1 and CDR2 are PRHDT and FYEKMQ (reference sequence). V was trimmed by 5 bases and J by 5 bases, leaving 15 bases between them. The length of the CDR3 is 15 residues. CDR3 protein: CASSTRPGKNEKLFF. CDR3 in DNA: TGTGCCAGCAGCACAAGGCCCGGGAAGAATGAAAAACTGTTTTTT.

J is TRBJ1-2 and V is TRBV7-9; D not resolved. CDR1 is SEHNR and CDR2 is FQNEAQ in the germline V gene (reference sequence). The CDR3 loop spans 17 amino acids. The germline V and J ends were trimmed by 1 base and 5 bases, with 20 bases remaining between them. CDR3 sequence reads: CASSLEGIGYGVYGYTF. As DNA, the CDR3 is TGTGCCAGCAGCTTAGAGGGAATTGGCTACGGGGTATATGGCTACACCTTC.

The J gene is TRBJ2-2, the V gene TRBV4-3; 7 nucleotides match TRBD2. Germline values: CDR1 LGHNA, CDR2 YSLEER. With 4 bases clipped from V and 4 bases from J, the junction kept 9 bases outside the gene matches. The CDR3 extends over 16 amino acids. CDR3 in amino acids: CASSRRLSGSTGELFF. In DNA, the CDR3 is TGCGCCAGCAGCCGACGACTTAGCGGGTCCACCGGGGAGCTGTTTTTT.

This chain links TRBV2 with TRBJ1-5, with D possibly being TRBD1 (5 bases). The CDR3 spans 14 residues. With 2 bases removed from V and 6 bases from J, the gap between germline ends came to 11 bases. Germline CDR1 and CDR2: SNHLY and FYNNEI. DNA of the CDR3: TGTGCCAGCAGTGAACAGGGCATAGGTCAGCCCCAGCATTTT. It specifies CASSEQGIGQPQHF.

This chain uses TRBV5-1 with TRBJ2-1, with a tentative D call TRBD2 (6 bases). Germline V lookup: CDR1 SGHRS, CDR2 YFSETQ. The germline V and J ends were trimmed by 2 bases and 1 base, with 19 bases remaining between them. CDR3 length equals 18 residues. In nucleotides, the CDR3 is TGCGCCAGCAGCTTTCTCGTGGGAGGCCCTGGTTCCTACAATGAGCAGTTCTTC. Translating gives CASSFLVGGPGSYNEQFF.

The J gene is TRBJ2-7, the V gene TRBV21-1; the DNA was not compared with TRBD1, the D call given in the table. TRBV21-1 is a recognized pseudogene. The CDR3 runs to 16 residues. The chain's CDR3 is CASSTQKGDRTYEQYF. DNA of the CDR3: TGTGCCAGCAGCACCCAAAAAGGGGACAGGACCTACGAGCAGTACTTC.

This clone was seen more than once but under ten times. The rearrangement uses TRBV7-2 and TRBJ1-2; 8 bases agree with TRBD1. The CDR3 consists of 13 residues. V was clipped by 5 bases and J by 7 bases; unmatched bases: 6. Germline loops: CDR1 SGHTA, CDR2 FQGNSA. The CDR3 loop reads CASSQDRVSGYTF. The DNA of the CDR3 is TGTGCCAGCAGCCAGGACAGGGTCTCTGGCTACACCTTC. The full variable domain, rest sourced from reference TRBV7-2 and TRBJ1-2, is GAGVSQSPSNKVTEKGKDVELRCDPISGHTALYWYRQSLGQGLEFLIYFQGNSAPDKSGLPSDRFSAERTGGSVSTLTIQRTQQEDSAVYLCASSQDRVSGYTFGSGTRLTVV.

J is TRBJ2-7 and V is TRBV15; 11 bases fit TRBD2. The V gene's germline CDR1 is LNHNV and CDR2 YYDKDF (reference sequence). The V segment lost 6 bases and the J segment 2 bases; nucleotides outside the gene matches: 9. CDR3 length: 16 amino acids. The DNA for the CDR3 is TGTGCCACCAGACGGGAACTGACTAGCGGGACCTACGAGCAGTACTTC. Its translation: CATRRELTSGTYEQYF.

This clone was picked up a small number of times. V is TRBV9 and J is TRBJ2-1; D call uncertain. V was cut by 1 base and J by 0 bases, with 14 bases left in between. The CDR3 is 17 amino acids. CDR1 SGDLS and CDR2 YYNGEE come from the germline V gene. CDR3 sequence: CASSVTVMLSSYNEQFF. DNA of the CDR3: TGTGCCAGCAGCGTAACGGTTATGCTGAGCTCCTACAATGAGCAGTTCTTC.

In its sample, this clone was seen a few times. The genes are TRBV25-1 and TRBJ1-4; no reliable D call. V was pared by 2 bases and J by 8 bases, with 3 bases between. Germline-derived CDR1 and CDR2 are MGHDK and SYGVNS. This CDR3 region has 11 residues. CDR3 bases: TGTGCCAGCAGTGAACAGGAAAAACTGTTTTTT. Translating gives CASSEQEKLFF.

This rearrangement joins TRBV30 to TRBJ1-1, with 7 bases lining up with TRBD1. With 0 bases clipped from V and 4 bases from J, the junction kept 5 bases outside the gene matches. There are 14 residues in the CDR3. The V gene's germline CDR1 is GTSNPN and CDR2 SVGIG (reference sequence). The CDR3 is CAWSVHRGGTEAFF. Written as DNA, the CDR3 is TGTGCCTGGAGTGTACACAGGGGCGGCACTGAAGCTTTCTTT.

In this sample, this clone turned up a few times. The chain employs TRBV9 and TRBJ2-5; possibly TRBD1 for D (6 bases). The V gene lost 0 bases and the J gene lost 4 bases, with 16 bases spanning the gap. Germline-derived CDR1 and CDR2 are SGDLS and YYNGEE. CDR3 size: 16 residues. CDR3 residues: CASSVVGGRQRETQYF. The CDR3, as DNA: TGTGCCAGCAGCGTAGTAGGGGGAAGACAGAGAGAGACCCAGTACTTC.

This clone appeared a few times. The rearrangement uses TRBV28 and TRBJ1-2; D is ambiguous. This CDR3 is 15 amino acids long. The V and J ends lost 7 bases and 0 bases respectively, with 15 bases between them. The germline CDR1 and CDR2 sequences are MDHEN and SYDVKM. CDR3 coding DNA: TGTGCCAGCACCCTTCTCTCGGTAGCTAACTATGGCTACACCTTC. The encoded protein is CASTLLSVANYGYTF.

This clone was observed a handful of times. The chain recombines TRBV4-3 with TRBJ2-7, with TRBD2 matching 11 bases. The V gene's germline CDR1 is LGHNA and CDR2 YSLEER. This CDR3 has 18 amino acids. Unmatched junction bases numbered 10, after V lost 3 bases and J lost 0 bases. The CDR3 nucleotides read TGCGCCAGCAGCCAGGGATCTCAACTAGCGGGAGTCTCCTACGAGCAGTACTTC. It specifies CASSQGSQLAGVSYEQYF.

This clone was detected a few times. The rearrangement uses TRBV7-9 and TRBJ1-1; TRBD1 aligns across 9 bases. The CDR3 totals 17 residues. Germline V lookup: CDR1 SEHNR, CDR2 FQNEAQ (reference sequence). J lost 4 bases, V lost 2 bases, and 11 bases had no gene match. CDR3 coding DNA: TGTGCCAGCAGCTTAAACCGACAGGGGGTATTAGGCACTGAAGCTTTCTTT. Protein: CASSLNRQGVLGTEAFF.

This clone was found a few times. The V gene is TRBV14, the J gene TRBJ2-5; 10 bases line up with TRBD2. The length of the CDR3 is 14 residues. Trimming took 1 base from V and 11 from J; bases not matched to a gene: 7. CDR1 and CDR2 (germline): SGHDN, FVKESK. The CDR3 is CASSQVASGGEQYF. DNA of the CDR3: TGTGCCAGCAGCCAAGTCGCTAGCGGGGGAGAGCAGTACTTC.

This clone was counted between two and nine times. V is TRBV7-9 and J is TRBJ2-5, with 9 bases aligning to TRBD1. V gave up 1 base and J gave up 9 bases; unmatched junction bases: 0. The germline V gene has CDR1 SEHNR and CDR2 FQNEAQ (reference sequence). This CDR3 spans 12 amino acids. The CDR3: CASSLGDRAQYF. CDR3 in DNA: TGTGCCAGCAGCTTAGGGGACAGGGCCCAGTACTTC. The whole variable domain, remainder taken from reference TRBV7-9 and TRBJ2-5, is DTGVSQNPRHKITKRGQNVTFRCDPISEHNRLYWYRQTLGQGPEFLTYFQNEAQLEKSRLLSDRFSAERPKGSFSTLEIQRTEQGDSAMYLCASSLGDRAQYFGPGTRLLVL.

The CDR3 DNA reads TGTGCCAGCAGTTACGGCGGGTTCAGCACAGATACGCAGTATTTT. Its protein product is CASSYGGFSTDTQYF. V gene TRBV6-5 combines with J gene TRBJ2-3, with a tentative D call TRBD2 (5 bases). CDR1 MNHEY and CDR2 SVGAGI come from the germline V gene. The V and J ends lost 2 bases and 0 bases respectively, with 9 bases between them. The CDR3 loop spans 15 amino acids.

This clone appeared a few times. V usage is TRBV7-2 and J usage is TRBJ2-1; the D gene is possibly TRBD1 (6 bases). CDR1 is SGHTA, CDR2 FQGNSA, per germline. Trimming shortened V by 4 bases and J by 3 bases, and 16 bases separated the two germline ends. This CDR3 comprises 16 residues. CDR3 residues: CASSSPGTQHYNEQFF. The CDR3 nucleotides read TGTGCCAGCAGCTCACCCGGGACACAGCACTACAATGAGCAGTTCTTC.

V gene TRBV5-6 combines with J gene TRBJ1-2; no definite D call. The CDR3 is made up of 14 amino acids. Trimming cost V 5 bases and J 4 bases, with 15 bases left between them. Germline CDR1 is SGHDT and CDR2 is YYEEEE. The CDR3: CASRLIQPPYGYTF. CDR3 nucleotides: TGTGCCAGCAGATTAATACAGCCTCCCTATGGCTACACCTTC.